What follows describes a single T cell receptor (beta chain). Its target is not known. The method was immunoSEQ multiplex PCR; TCRdb's version includes in-frame clones alone and lacks a portion of them. The sample has about 100,000 clones, roughly nine tenths seen once. This record comes from a study of T cell responses to AZD1222 COVID-19 vaccine. In germline, CDR1 is SGDLS, CDR2 YYNGEE. V lost 4 bases and J 2 bases, leaving 14 bases between the germline ends. This CDR3 has 15 amino acids. Points from the study as a whole: Clonal diversity was possibly underestimated; the donors were predominantly white British and more often female. Repertoire samples came only from after the peak T cell response. Per reports, nearly half of all spike-specific TCRs target regions that are unmutated in variants.

The chain recombines TRBV9 with TRBJ2-3, with D possibly matching TRBD2 (5 bases). The specimen comprised peripheral blood, sampled on day 0 of AZD1222 vaccination. The source of this sequence is an adult in good health. This chain's CDR3 is CASSQTTRYTDTQYF. DNA for the CDR3: TGTGCCAGCAGCCAGACTACCCGTTACACAGATACGCAGTATTTT.